Listed here is a single T cell receptor (beta chain). This record comes from a study of T cells after yellow fever vaccination. Study-wide context: Some fractions had low cell numbers, and these were prepared with SMART-Seq v4 Ultra Low Input.

TCRdb processed the 5' RACE reads anew with MiXCR; each CDR3 protein has one entry. The repertoire has hundreds of thousands of distinct CDR3 sequences, about 12% of them found once; the top ten carry 15%. The germline V gene encodes CDR1 SGHDT and CDR2 YYEEEE. The V end lost 4 bases, the J end lost 2 bases, and 13 bases lay between the germline ends. This CDR3 spans 16 amino acids. The chain recombines TRBV5-6 with TRBJ2-6; TRBD2 is a possible D gene (5 bases). The sequencing here drew on PBMCs, taken on the day of the yellow fever booster vaccination. The receptor was isolated from a man under 40 who received the YFV17D yellow fever vaccine. The DNA for the CDR3 is TGTGCCAGCAGCAACGGACTTTGGGCTGGGGCCAACGTCCTGACTTTC. This translates into CASSNGLWAGANVLTF.